This T cell receptor (beta chain) is from a study of beta chain features in type 1 diabetes. General study findings and limits: Shortening of TCRB CDR3s, moderate but significant, appeared in all four CD4+ subsets of Type 1 diabetes patients.

Trimming removed 5 bases at V and 4 bases at J, with 12 bases between. Germline assignment: CDR1 GTSNPN and CDR2 SVGIG (reference sequence). The CDR3 spans 14 residues. Points on this clone: Its antigen is unknown.

TCRB transcripts that were expressed got sequenced, as all of the isolated RNA had been reverse transcribed. Deep immunoSEQ sequencing covered naive, central memory and regulatory T cell samples. Data came from immunoSEQ multiplex PCR; TCRdb stores just in-frame clones and leaves some out. The sample has around 250,000 clones, 11% to 15% seen once. Material for sequencing was naive CD4+ T cells from blood. The chain recombines TRBV30 with TRBJ2-6; D is possibly TRBD2 (5 bases). The clonotype was recovered from a young man with type 1 diabetes. Written as DNA, the CDR3 is TGTGCCTGGCGCGAGGGTGGCGGGGCCAACGTCCTGACTTTC. Translated, it gives CAWREGGGANVLTF.